One sample yielded the 30 T cell receptor beta chains listed below, sequenced in a study of blood T cell repertoires in COVID-19. Some clones are missing from TCRdb's copy, which holds only in-frame ones; the method was immunoSEQ multiplex PCR. The sample lists 200,000 to 250,000 clones, approximately 82% occurring once. The sequencing input was peripheral blood. These receptors originate from a woman older than 75 with acute or convalescent COVID-19.

The chain joins TRBV7-9 to TRBJ1-6; 7 nucleotides agree with TRBD1. The CDR3 extends over 15 amino acids. J gave up 7 bases and V 5 bases, and 8 bases lay outside the gene matches. Germline V CDR1 and CDR2: SEHNR, FQNEAQ (reference sequence). The CDR3: CASSPRQGFNSPLHF. CDR3 DNA sequence: TGTGCCAGCAGCCCACGACAGGGCTTCAATTCACCCCTCCACTTT.

The sample holds one count of this clone. V is TRBV28 and J is TRBJ2-4; D may be TRBD1 (6 bases). The CDR3 length is 14 residues. Germline V CDR1 and CDR2: MDHEN, SYDVKM. V dropped 8 bases and J dropped 1 base, with 12 bases sitting between them. In DNA form, the CDR3 reads TGTGCCAGCGGTGGGGGCCTCGCCAAAAACATTCAGTACTTC. This encodes CASGGGLAKNIQYF.

The rearrangement joins TRBV28 to TRBJ1-2, with a weak D call TRBD1 (6 bases). Germline lookup yields CDR1 MDHEN and CDR2 SYDVKM. V lost 5 bases and J lost 2, with 15 bases in between. This CDR3 has 15 amino acids. CDR3 coding DNA: TGTGCCAGCAGTATATCTACAGGGATCAACTATGGCTACACCTTC. Its protein is CASSISTGINYGYTF.

This chain uses TRBV19 with TRBJ2-2; a possible D gene is TRBD1 (5 bases). Deletions cut 1 base from V and 7 bases from J, with 13 bases between. This CDR3 has 15 residues. Looked up from germline, CDR1 is LNHDA and CDR2 is SQIVND (reference sequence). CDR3 DNA: TGTGCCAGTAGTATAGTGGGGCTAGTCAACGGGGAGCTGTTTTTT. Translating gives CASSIVGLVNGELFF.

The V call is TRBV7-9, the J call TRBJ2-6; D is uncertain. Trimming removed 0 bases at V and 0 bases at J, with 3 bases between. CDR1 and CDR2 (germline): SEHNR, FQNEAQ (reference sequence). This CDR3 is built from 15 residues. CDR3 loop: CASSLARSGANVLTF. Here the CDR3 DNA reads TGTGCCAGCAGCTTAGCTCGCTCTGGGGCCAACGTCCTGACTTTC. Full variable domain (missing parts from reference TRBV7-9 and TRBJ2-6): DTGVSQNPRHKITKRGQNVTFRCDPISEHNRLYWYRQTLGQGPEFLTYFQNEAQLEKSRLLSDRFSAERPKGSFSTLEIQRTEQGDSAMYLCASSLARSGANVLTFGAGSRLTVL.

This clone was detected only a few times. This chain's CDR3 is CASSPRPGVTGELFF. CDR3 DNA: TGTGCCAGCTCACCAAGGCCGGGGGTCACCGGGGAGCTGTTTTTT. The J gene is TRBJ2-2, the V gene TRBV18; TRBD2 might be the D (6 bases). V was clipped by 2 bases and J by 4 bases, with 11 bases between them. The CDR3 length is 15 residues. Per the germline V gene, CDR1 is KGHSH and CDR2 is LQKENI.

The V and J genes are TRBV29-1 and TRBJ2-2, with TRBD2 matching 8 bases. V was clipped by 6 bases and J by 6 bases; unmatched bases: 9. The CDR3 extends over 14 amino acids. In germline, CDR1 is SQVTM, CDR2 ANQGSEA. CDR3 sequence reads: CSVETGTRPGELFF. CDR3 nucleotides: TGCAGCGTGGAAACCGGGACTAGACCCGGGGAGCTGTTTTTT.

The chain joins TRBV11-2 to TRBJ2-4, with 12 bases that match TRBD1. V trimming: 5 bases; J trimming: 10 bases; junction bases outside the gene matches: 9. This CDR3 contains 15 residues. Germline lookup yields CDR1 SGHAT and CDR2 FQNNGV. CDR3 sequence: CASSPAGTGGHIQYF. CDR3 nucleotide sequence: TGTGCCAGCAGCCCAGCCGGGACAGGGGGCCATATTCAGTACTTC.

This clone has more than one count but fewer than ten. DNA for the CDR3: TGTGCCAGCAGCCCTAGAGACAGGGTAGGAGCTTTCTTT. This sequence encodes CASSPRDRVGAFF. This chain connects TRBV3-1 (or the pseudogene TRBV3-2) to TRBJ1-1; 7 nucleotides align to TRBD1. There are 13 residues in the CDR3. Trimming at V came to 4 bases and at J to 10 bases, leaving 9 bases not matched to a gene. Germline CDR1 LGHDT, CDR2 YNNKEL (reference sequence).

The gene calls are TRBV7-2 and TRBJ2-7, with D uncertain. With 1 base removed from V and 3 bases from J, the gap between germline ends came to 10 bases. Looked up from germline, CDR1 is SGHTA and CDR2 is FQGNSA. The CDR3 has 14 amino acids. The CDR3 reads CASSLVRDFYEQYF. The DNA of the CDR3 is TGTGCCAGCAGCTTAGTTCGAGATTTCTACGAGCAGTACTTC. The full variable domain, in which reference TRBV7-2 and TRBJ2-7 provide the parts outside the CDR3, is GAGVSQSPSNKVTEKGKDVELRCDPISGHTALYWYRQSLGQGLEFLIYFQGNSAPDKSGLPSDRFSAERTGGSVSTLTIQRTQQEDSAVYLCASSLVRDFYEQYFGPGTRLTVT.

V is TRBV10-3 and J is TRBJ2-3, with TRBD1 identical over 7 bases. The junction had 10 bases not matched to a gene; V was cut back by 2 bases and J by 5 bases. Per the germline V gene, CDR1 is ENHRY and CDR2 is SYGVKD. CDR3 length: 16 residues. CDR3 protein: CAISETRRQGVDTQYF. CDR3 sequence (DNA): TGTGCCATCAGTGAGACCCGACGGCAGGGGGTAGATACGCAGTATTTT.

Of note for this clone: The junction does not match germline at one end; this may be a read error. The V and J genes are TRBV6-1 and TRBJ1-2; no firm D call. The CDR3 sequence is 13 residues long. CDR1 is MNHNS and CDR2 is SASEGT in the germline V gene. The CDR3 DNA sequence: TGTGCCAGCAGTCAAGCGGCGGCTTATGGCTACACCTTC. Its translation: CASSQAAAYGYTF.

The chain is built from TRBV20-1 and TRBJ2-5; weak D call: TRBD1 (6 bases). V was shortened by 3 bases and J by 4 bases, with 18 bases between the two germline ends. CDR3 length: 15 residues. Germline assignment: CDR1 DFQATT and CDR2 SNEGSKA (reference sequence). The CDR3, as DNA: TGCAGTGCTAGTAGGACAGATCCTACGAGAGAGACCCAGTACTTC. Translated: CSASRTDPTRETQYF.

The gene calls are TRBV19 and TRBJ2-7; 8 nucleotides line up with TRBD1. This CDR3 has 16 amino acids. Looked up from germline, CDR1 is LNHDA and CDR2 is SQIVND (reference sequence). J was trimmed by 5 bases and V by 3 bases; bases with no gene match: 12. The CDR3 loop reads CASSITTGTGIHEQYF. For the CDR3, the DNA is TGTGCCAGTAGTATCACCACCGGGACAGGAATCCACGAGCAGTACTTC.

CDR3 DNA sequence: TGCGCCAGCAGTTACGGACAGGAGAACTATGGCTACACCTTC. Translating it yields CASSYGQENYGYTF. The V gene is TRBV5-1, the J gene TRBJ1-2; 7 bases line up with TRBD1. The germline gives CDR1 SGHRS, CDR2 YFSETQ. The CDR3 sequence is 14 residues long. Germline trimming cut 5 bases from V and 2 bases from J; bases unmatched to any gene: 6.

This chain connects TRBV27 to TRBJ1-2, with unresolved D. CDR1 is MNHEY, CDR2 SMNVEV, per germline (reference sequence). Trimming pared 2 bases from V and 4 bases from J, leaving 8 bases between. CDR3 length: 13 residues. The CDR3 DNA sequence: TGTGCCAGCAGTTTAGGCAGGTTCTATGGCTACACCTTC. This gives the protein CASSLGRFYGYTF.

The gene calls are TRBV29-1 and TRBJ1-3; maybe TRBD1 (6 bases). V was clipped by 5 bases and J by 4 bases, with 18 bases between them. CDR3 size: 15 residues. From germline, CDR1 is SQVTM and CDR2 ANQGSEA. CDR3 residues: CSVSQGVTSGNTIYF. In DNA form, the CDR3 reads TGCAGCGTTTCACAGGGAGTGACATCGGGAAACACCATATATTTT.

The rearrangement links TRBV28 to TRBJ2-1; 10 bases are shared with TRBD1. The V segment lost 1 base and the J segment 12 bases; nucleotides outside the gene matches: 12. CDR3 length equals 16 residues. The germline V gene encodes CDR1 MDHEN and CDR2 SYDVKM. CDR3 sequence reads: CASSLYQLGTGVGQFF. The CDR3 DNA follows: TGTGCCAGCAGTTTATATCAATTGGGGACAGGGGTTGGGCAGTTCTTC.

The CDR3 spells CASGTFQETQYF. CDR3 nucleotide sequence: TGTGCTTCAGGGACATTCCAAGAGACCCAGTACTTC. The V call is TRBV28, the J call TRBJ2-5, with D tentatively TRBD1 (6 bases). Germline CDR1 MDHEN, CDR2 SYDVKM. CDR3 size: 12 residues.

This sequence joins TRBV6-5 and TRBJ1-1, with D maybe TRBD1 (6 bases). The CDR3 runs to 14 residues. Germline assignment: CDR1 MNHEY and CDR2 SVGAGI. Trimming removed 6 bases at V and 4 bases at J, with 15 bases between. As DNA, the CDR3 is TGTGCCAGCAGAAACAGGGAAGGACTCACTGAAGCTTTCTTT. It yields the protein CASRNREGLTEAFF.

This rearrangement joins TRBV14 to TRBJ2-3; TRBD1 aligns across 11 bases. The CDR3 length is 17 residues. The ends lost 1 base at V and 7 bases at J; junction bases unmatched: 10. Germline-derived CDR1 and CDR2 are SGHDN and FVKESK. CDR3 loop: CASSQGGTGGIKNTQYF. The DNA for the CDR3 is TGTGCCAGCAGCCAAGGGGGGACAGGGGGTATCAAGAATACGCAGTATTTT. Combining the CDR3 with reference TRBV14 and TRBJ2-3 gives the whole variable domain EAGVTQFPSHSVIEKGQTVTLRCDPISGHDNLYWYRRVMGKEIKFLLHFVKESKQDESGMPNNRFLAERTGGTYSTLKVQPAELEDSGVYFCASSQGGTGGIKNTQYFGPGTRLTVL.

The genes are TRBV11-2 and TRBJ2-2; 7 bases match TRBD2. The V segment lost 5 bases and the J segment 4 bases; nucleotides outside the gene matches: 7. The CDR3 is made up of 15 amino acids. The germline gives CDR1 SGHAT, CDR2 FQNNGV. The CDR3 nucleotides are TGTGCCAGCAGCCCCTGGACTAGTGTCACCGGGGAGCTGTTTTTT. It codes for CASSPWTSVTGELFF.

The genes are TRBV5-6 and TRBJ2-7, with 9 bases matching TRBD1. The CDR3 contains 14 residues. V lost 1 base and J lost 7; bases outside the gene matches: 6. Germline CDR1 is SGHDT and CDR2 is YYEEEE. CDR3 amino acids: CASSLYRGRGEQYF. Here the CDR3 DNA reads TGTGCCAGCAGCTTGTACAGGGGGCGTGGAGAGCAGTACTTC.

Only one count was recorded for this clone. The chain couples TRBV14 to TRBJ2-3; 7 positions match TRBD2. The CDR3 sequence is 16 residues long. Germline trimming cut 1 base from V and 0 bases from J; bases unmatched to any gene: 4. Per the germline V gene, CDR1 is SGHDN and CDR2 is FVKESK. The CDR3 DNA reads TGTGCCAGCAGCCAAGTTGGCGGGAGTAGCACAGATACGCAGTATTTT. This codes for CASSQVGGSSTDTQYF.

J is TRBJ1-1 and V is TRBV7-9, with D possibly matching TRBD1 (6 bases). Trimming took 5 bases from V and 6 from J, leaving 16 bases between them. Germline loops: CDR1 SEHNR, CDR2 FQNEAQ (reference sequence). The CDR3 loop spans 14 amino acids. Here the CDR3 reads CASSPSAGGPEAFF. CDR3 nucleotides: TGTGCCAGCAGCCCCAGCGCGGGGGGCCCTGAAGCTTTCTTT.

The CDR3, as DNA: TGTGCCAGTAGTAGTCACAGGGTCGGAGAGACCCAGTACTTC. As protein: CASSSHRVGETQYF. This chain uses TRBV19 with TRBJ2-5; weak D call: TRBD1 (6 bases). CDR1 and CDR2 (germline): LNHDA, SQIVND (reference sequence). The CDR3 contains 14 residues. Trimming pared 4 bases from V and 4 bases from J, leaving 13 bases between.

The chain combines TRBV15 with TRBJ2-1; perhaps TRBD1 as D (5 bases). The CDR3 covers 13 residues. Per germline, CDR1 LNHNV and CDR2 YYDKDF (reference sequence). The V and J ends lost 0 bases and 9 bases respectively, with 9 bases between them. CDR3 region: CATSRDGQGEQFF. CDR3 DNA: TGTGCCACCAGCAGAGATGGTCAGGGTGAGCAGTTCTTC.

V gene TRBV5-6 combines with J gene TRBJ2-3; TRBD2 agrees at 9 bases. The germline V gene has CDR1 SGHDT and CDR2 YYEEEE. This CDR3 has 17 amino acids. The J segment lost 5 bases and the V segment lost 2 bases, leaving 12 bases of the junction unmatched. The CDR3 region is CASSFGARGGRGDTQYF. CDR3 nucleotides: TGTGCCAGCAGCTTCGGGGCGCGGGGGGGCCGTGGAGATACGCAGTATTTT.

The rearrangement uses TRBV9 and TRBJ2-5; 15 bases align to TRBD2. The germline V gene has CDR1 SGDLS and CDR2 YYNGEE. Trimming removed 3 bases from V and 2 bases from J; junction bases left unmatched: 5. The CDR3 spans 17 residues. The CDR3 sequence is CASSAGTSGGLQETQYF. CDR3 coding DNA: TGTGCCAGCAGCGCGGGGACTAGCGGGGGGTTGCAAGAGACCCAGTACTTC.

The chain is built from TRBV7-2 and TRBJ1-2; TRBD1 might be the D (5 bases). Per the germline V gene, CDR1 is SGHTA and CDR2 is FQGNSA. V dropped 3 bases and J dropped 5 bases, with 16 bases sitting between them. The CDR3 spans 15 residues. The CDR3, as DNA: TGTGCCAGCAGCTTCAACAACGGGGGAAAATATGGCTACACCTTC. The encoded protein is CASSFNNGGKYGYTF.